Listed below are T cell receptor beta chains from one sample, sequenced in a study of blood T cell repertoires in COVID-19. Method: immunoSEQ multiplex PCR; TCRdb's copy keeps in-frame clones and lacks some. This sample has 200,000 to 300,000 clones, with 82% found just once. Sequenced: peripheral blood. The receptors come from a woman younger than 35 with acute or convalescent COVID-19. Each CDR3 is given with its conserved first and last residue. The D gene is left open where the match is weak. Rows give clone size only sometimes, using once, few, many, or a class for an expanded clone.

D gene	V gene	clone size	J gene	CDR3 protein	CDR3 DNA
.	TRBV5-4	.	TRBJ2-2	CASSLIGGLSANTGELFF	TGTGCCAGCAGCTTAATTGGGGGGTTGTCGGCGAACACCGGGGAGCTGTTTTTT
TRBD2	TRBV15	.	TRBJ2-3	CATSRDVRGTSGTDTQYF	TGTGCCACCAGCAGAGATGTTCGGGGGACTAGCGGCACAGATACGCAGTATTTT
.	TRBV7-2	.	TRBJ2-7	CASSFGQNTYEQYF	TGTGCCAGCAGCTTCGGACAGAATACCTACGAGCAGTACTTC
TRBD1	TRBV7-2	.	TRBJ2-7	CASSLPSWTGPYEQYF	TGTGCCAGCAGCTTACCTTCCTGGACAGGACCCTACGAGCAGTACTTC
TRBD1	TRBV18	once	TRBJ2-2	CASSSDRVPAAGELFF	TGTGCCAGCTCATCCGACAGGGTCCCTGCCGCCGGGGAGCTGTTTTTT
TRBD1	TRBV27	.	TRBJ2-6	CASSGTTGTGFSGANVLTF	TGTGCCAGCAGTGGAACTACCGGGACAGGGTTCTCTGGGGCCAACGTCCTGACTTTC
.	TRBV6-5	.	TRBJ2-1	CACLGIYNEQFF	TGTGCCTGCCTGGGCATATACAATGAGCAGTTCTTC
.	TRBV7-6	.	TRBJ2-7	CASSPREESSYEQYF	TGTGCCAGCAGCCCAAGGGAGGAGAGCTCCTACGAGCAGTACTTC
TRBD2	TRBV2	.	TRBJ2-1	CASSNPGTSYNEQFF	TGTGCCAGCAGTAATCCCGGGACTAGTTACAATGAGCAGTTCTTC
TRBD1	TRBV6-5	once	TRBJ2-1	CASKKGQMYNEQFF	TGTGCCAGCAAAAAGGGACAGATGTACAATGAGCAGTTCTTC
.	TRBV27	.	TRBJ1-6	CASLNLLIYNSPLHF	TGTGCCAGCCTTAATCTATTAATTTATAATTCACCCCTCCACTTT
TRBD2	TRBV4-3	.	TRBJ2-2	CASSQDIVSGLASTGELFF	TGCGCCAGCAGCCAAGATATTGTCTCGGGACTAGCGAGTACCGGGGAGCTGTTTTTT
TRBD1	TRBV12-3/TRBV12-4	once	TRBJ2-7	CASSSVTGDEQYF	TGTGCCAGCAGTTCAGTGACAGGGGACGAGCAGTACTTC
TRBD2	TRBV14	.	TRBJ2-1	CASSLRLAGGNEQFF	TGTGCCAGCAGCCTTAGACTAGCGGGCGGCAATGAGCAGTTCTTC
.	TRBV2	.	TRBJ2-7	CASSEMTGRYEQYF	TGTGCCAGCAGTGAAATGACAGGACGCTACGAGCAGTACTTC
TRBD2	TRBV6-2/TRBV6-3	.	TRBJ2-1	CASSYVAGGYNEQFF	TGTGCCAGCAGTTACGTTGCGGGAGGCTACAATGAGCAGTTCTTC
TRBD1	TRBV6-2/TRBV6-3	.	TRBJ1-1	CASSRQGWISGEAFF	TGTGCCAGCAGTCGACAGGGCTGGATTAGTGGTGAAGCTTTCTTT
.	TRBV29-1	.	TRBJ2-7	CSVVLGMVTGVHYEQYF	TGCAGCGTTGTTTTAGGAATGGTGACAGGTGTCCACTACGAGCAGTACTTC
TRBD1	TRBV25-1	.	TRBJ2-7	CASTPPGQGIEQYF	TGTGCCAGCACTCCCCCGGGACAGGGGATTGAGCAGTACTTC
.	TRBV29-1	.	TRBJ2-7	CSVQAGLKGDYEQYF	TGCAGCGTCCAAGCGGGCCTTAAAGGAGACTACGAGCAGTACTTC
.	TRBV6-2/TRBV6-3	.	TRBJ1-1	CASSPTPGRASEAFF	TGTGCCAGCAGTCCCACCCCCGGCAGGGCATCTGAAGCTTTCTTT
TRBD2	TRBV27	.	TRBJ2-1	CASSLVASGRDEQFF	TGTGCCAGCAGTTTAGTGGCTAGCGGGAGGGATGAGCAGTTCTTC
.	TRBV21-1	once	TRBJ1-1	CASTNERVAAFF	TGTGCCAGCACCAACGAGAGGGTAGCGGCTTTCTTT
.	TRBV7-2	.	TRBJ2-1	CASSLAGVTGEQFF	TGTGCCAGCAGCTTAGCGGGAGTAACCGGTGAGCAGTTCTTC
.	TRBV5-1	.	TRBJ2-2	CASSLWTKNTGELFF	TGCGCCAGCAGCTTGTGGACTAAGAACACCGGGGAGCTGTTTTTT
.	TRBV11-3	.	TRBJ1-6	CASGQMRALNSPLHF	TGTGCCAGCGGTCAGATGAGGGCCCTAAATTCACCCCTCCACTTT
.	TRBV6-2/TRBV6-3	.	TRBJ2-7	CASSLVRDNYEQYF	TGTGCCAGCAGTTTGGTTAGGGACAACTACGAGCAGTACTTC
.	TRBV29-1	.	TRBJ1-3	CSVVYRAYSGNTIYF	TGCAGCGTTGTTTACAGGGCTTACTCTGGAAACACCATATATTTT
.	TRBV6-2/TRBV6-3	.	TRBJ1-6	CASSYGLPRHTNSPLHF	TGTGCCAGCAGTTATGGGCTTCCAAGACATACCAATTCACCCCTCCACTTT
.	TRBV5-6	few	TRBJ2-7	CASSLDYFHEQYF	TGTGCCAGCAGCTTGGATTACTTCCACGAGCAGTACTTC
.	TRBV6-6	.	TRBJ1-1	CASSERAMNTEAFF	TGTGCCAGCAGTGAGAGGGCAATGAACACTGAAGCTTTCTTT
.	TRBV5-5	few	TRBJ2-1	CASSRTGLPSGNEQFF	TGTGCCAGCAGCAGAACAGGGCTGCCGTCAGGCAATGAGCAGTTCTTC
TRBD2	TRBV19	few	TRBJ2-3	CASSGTWLAGNTDTQYF	TGTGCCAGTAGTGGGACGTGGCTAGCGGGAAACACAGATACGCAGTATTTT
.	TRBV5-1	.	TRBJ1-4	CASSSDPRGAATTNEKLFF	TGCGCCAGCAGCTCTGACCCCCGGGGGGCGGCCACAACTAATGAAAAACTGTTTTTT
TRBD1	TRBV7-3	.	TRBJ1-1	CASSTGQGGTEAFF	TGTGCCAGCAGCACTGGACAGGGTGGGACTGAAGCTTTCTTT
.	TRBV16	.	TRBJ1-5	CASSQSGRGQHF	TGTGCCAGCAGCCAATCGGGTCGGGGCCAGCATTTT
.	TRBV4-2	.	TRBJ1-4	CASSQWLAVEKLFF	TGTGCCAGCAGCCAATGGTTGGCTGTTGAAAAACTGTTTTTT
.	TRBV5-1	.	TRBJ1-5	CASSPGGRDQPQHF	TGCGCCAGCAGCCCTGGGGGGAGAGATCAGCCCCAGCATTTT
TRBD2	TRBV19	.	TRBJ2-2	CASSILAGGPGGELFF	TGTGCCAGTAGTATCCTAGCGGGAGGGCCAGGCGGGGAGCTGTTTTTT
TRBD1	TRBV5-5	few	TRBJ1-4	CASSSGQLGEKLFF	TGTGCCAGCAGCTCGGGACAGCTCGGTGAAAAACTGTTTTTT
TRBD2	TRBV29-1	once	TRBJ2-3	CSVVMWGLAYGSTDTQYF	TGCAGCGTTGTAATGTGGGGACTAGCGTACGGAAGCACAGATACGCAGTATTTT
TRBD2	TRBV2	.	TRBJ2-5	CASSEGTSLFETQYF	TGTGCCAGCAGTGAAGGGACTAGCTTGTTTGAGACCCAGTACTTC
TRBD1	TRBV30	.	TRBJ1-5	CAWSPQGNQPQHF	TGTGCCTGGAGTCCACAGGGGAATCAGCCCCAGCATTTT
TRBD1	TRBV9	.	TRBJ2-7	CASSGDRGPYEQYF	TGTGCCAGCAGCGGGGACAGGGGGCCCTACGAGCAGTACTTC
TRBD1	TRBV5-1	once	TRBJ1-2	CASSEGASNYGYTF	TGCGCCAGCAGCGAGGGGGCATCTAACTATGGCTACACCTTC
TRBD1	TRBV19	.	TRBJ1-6	CASSGQGGSPLHF	TGTGCCAGTAGCGGACAGGGAGGGTCACCCCTCCACTTT
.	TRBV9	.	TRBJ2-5	CASSLNQETQYF	TGTGCCAGCAGCCTTAACCAAGAGACCCAGTACTTC
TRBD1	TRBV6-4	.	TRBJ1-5	CASSARGEGNQPQHF	TGTGCCAGCAGTGCCAGGGGGGAGGGCAATCAGCCCCAGCATTTT
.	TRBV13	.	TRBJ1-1	CATPLSKPGNTEAFF	TGTGCCACCCCCTTATCTAAGCCGGGGAACACTGAAGCTTTCTTT
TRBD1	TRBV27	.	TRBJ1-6	CASSLSQGGPPLHF	TGTGCCAGCAGTTTATCACAGGGGGGACCACCCCTCCACTTT
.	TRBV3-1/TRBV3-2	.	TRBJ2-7	CASSLPDSSIYEQYF	TGTGCCAGCAGCCTACCCGACTCCTCAATTTACGAGCAGTACTTC